Below, 28 T cell receptor beta chains from the same sample are listed, as sequenced in a study of cytomegalovirus exposure and HLA in healthy donors. 60 Vbeta and 13 Jbeta primers were used in PCR. Assay: immunoSEQ multiplex PCR; the TCRdb copy retains only in-frame clones and omits some. The data hold 200,000 to 250,000 clones, with 77% observed a single time. The source material was PBMCs. The receptors were sampled from a woman in her sixties in good health and CMV-seropositive.

This chain connects TRBV11-2 to TRBJ2-1; 9 bases are shared with TRBD2. The junction had 11 bases not matched to a gene; V was cut back by 5 bases and J by 12 bases. CDR1 and CDR2 from the germline V gene are SGHAT and FQNNGV. The CDR3 has 14 residues. The CDR3 region is CASSLGLASDSQFF. Here the CDR3 DNA reads TGTGCCAGCAGCCTCGGACTAGCGAGTGATTCGCAGTTCTTC.

This sequence joins TRBV4-2 and TRBJ1-1; D is undetermined. From germline, CDR1 is LGHNA and CDR2 YNFKEQ. The CDR3 extends over 15 amino acids. V was clipped by 2 bases and J by 5 bases, with 15 bases between them. CDR3 coding DNA: TGTGCCAGCAGCCAAAGCGGGCCCGTAGGTACTGAAGCTTTCTTT. Amino acids: CASSQSGPVGTEAFF.

This clone turned up a few times. This rearrangement joins TRBV5-4 to TRBJ1-1; tentative D call: TRBD1 (5 bases). This CDR3 has 14 residues. The V gene lost 4 bases and the J gene lost 3 bases, with 13 bases spanning the gap. CDR1 and CDR2 (germline): SGHNT, YYREEE (reference sequence). The CDR3 sequence: CASSHGARDTEAFF. The DNA of the CDR3 is TGTGCCAGCAGCCATGGGGCTCGGGACACTGAAGCTTTCTTT.

This sequence joins TRBV28 and TRBJ2-1, with TRBD1 identical over 10 bases. Germline loops: CDR1 MDHEN, CDR2 SYDVKM. V was pared by 6 bases and J by 5 bases, with 13 bases of the junction left unmatched. This CDR3 contains 17 residues. CDR3 sequence: CASRPGRTGGSHNEQFF. For the CDR3, the DNA is TGTGCCAGCAGACCCGGACGGACAGGGGGATCCCACAATGAGCAGTTCTTC.

A word on this clone: Its ends do not fully match the called genes, so a read error is possible. This chain joins TRBV5-4 and TRBJ2-7, with 11 bases identical to TRBD2. Germline V gene sequence: CDR1 SGHNT, CDR2 YYREEE (reference sequence). CDR3 length equals 13 residues. The CDR3 nucleotides read TGTGCCAGCAGCCCGGGACTAGCGGACGAGCGGTACTTC. Protein product: CASSPGLADERYF.

This chain joins TRBV28 and TRBJ1-2, with D possibly TRBD1 on 5 matching bases. V was pared by 5 bases and J by 4 bases, with 11 bases between. From germline, CDR1 is MDHEN and CDR2 SYDVKM. CDR3 length: 13 residues. The CDR3 region has the DNA TGTGCCAGCAGTCTGACAGCGATCTATGGCTACACCTTC. Its protein product is CASSLTAIYGYTF.

This sequence joins TRBV30 and TRBJ1-5; D remains unclear. The V gene's germline CDR1 is GTSNPN and CDR2 SVGIG (reference sequence). The ends were cut back, 0 bases at V and 7 bases at J, with 10 bases in the middle. The CDR3 is 13 residues long. The CDR3 is CAWSVLGDQPQHF. CDR3 sequence (DNA): TGTGCCTGGAGTGTACTGGGAGACCAGCCCCAGCATTTT.

The count of this clone is one. This chain uses TRBV19 with TRBJ1-5, with TRBD1 as a possible D gene (6 bases). The V end was cut by 6 bases, the J end by 3 bases, with 9 bases between. Germline V gene lookup returns CDR1 LNHDA and CDR2 SQIVND (reference sequence). The CDR3 consists of 13 residues. CDR3: CASRGGHNQPQHF. CDR3 sequence (DNA): TGTGCCAGTAGGGGGGGGCACAATCAGCCCCAGCATTTT.

The chain has TRBV15 and TRBJ2-5; D perhaps matches TRBD2 (6 bases). This CDR3 has 16 amino acids. Per germline, CDR1 LNHNV and CDR2 YYDKDF (reference sequence). V was cut by 3 bases and J by 9 bases, with 23 bases left in between. DNA of the CDR3: TGTGCCACCAGCAGGGGGACTGCTAGGAGGATTGCGGCCCAGTACTTC. This gives the protein CATSRGTARRIAAQYF.

The chain carries TRBV14 and TRBJ2-3, with D perhaps TRBD1 (5 bases). Germline values: CDR1 SGHDN, CDR2 FVKESK. V lost 1 base to trimming and J lost 0 bases, with 17 bases between them. This CDR3 has 18 amino acids. The CDR3 coding sequence is TGTGCCAGCAGCCAAGTCGGCAGGGCGTTCTCTAGCACAGATACGCAGTATTTT. Amino acid sequence: CASSQVGRAFSSTDTQYF.

This clone was seen once. CDR3 in DNA: TGTGCCAGCAGCCCCGGGGGGGGGATCGTCACAGATACGCAGTATTTT. Its protein is CASSPGGGIVTDTQYF. The chain combines TRBV9 with TRBJ2-3; TRBD2 matches 8 bases. The V and J ends lost 4 bases and 2 bases, in that order; junction bases with no gene match: 9. There are 16 residues in the CDR3. CDR1 SGDLS and CDR2 YYNGEE come from the germline V gene. The whole variable domain, filled in from reference TRBV9 and TRBJ2-3, reads DSGVTQTPKHLITATGQRVTLRCSPRSGDLSVYWYQQSLDQGLQFLIQYYNGEERAKGNILERFSAQQFPDLHSELNLSSLELGDSALYFCASSPGGGIVTDTQYFGPGTRLTVL.

This chain joins TRBV7-2 and TRBJ1-2, with TRBD1 as a possible D gene (5 bases). V was cut by 1 base and J by 5 bases, with 8 bases left in between. The CDR3 loop spans 13 amino acids. Germline V gene sequence: CDR1 SGHTA, CDR2 FQGNSA. For the CDR3, the DNA is TGTGCCAGCAGCTTAGGGGGCGTATATGGCTACACCTTC. Protein: CASSLGGVYGYTF.

The V and J genes are TRBV2 and TRBJ1-2; D unresolved. The germline CDR1 and CDR2 sequences are SNHLY and FYNNEI. The CDR3 covers 14 residues. V was shortened by 6 bases and J by 4 bases, with 15 bases between the two germline ends. CDR3 nucleotide sequence: TGTGCCAGCAGCCGGGTCGAACCGCTCTATGGCTACACCTTC. Protein product: CASSRVEPLYGYTF.

This chain joins TRBV18 and TRBJ1-1; 9 nucleotides align to TRBD1. The V gene's germline CDR1 is KGHSH and CDR2 LQKENI. V gave up 3 bases and J gave up 1 base; unmatched junction bases: 3. This CDR3 is 15 amino acids long. CDR3 DNA sequence: TGTGCCAGCTCACCCGGGACAGGGAGGAACACTGAAGCTTTCTTT. Protein: CASSPGTGRNTEAFF.

The rearrangement uses TRBV11-2 and TRBJ2-2, with D tentatively TRBD2 (5 bases). From germline, CDR1 is SGHAT and CDR2 FQNNGV. Between the trimmed V and J ends, which lost 4 bases and 6 bases, there was a span of 15 bases. This CDR3 region has 15 residues. The CDR3 region is CASSSVRGLAGELFF. In nucleotides, the CDR3 is TGTGCCAGCAGCTCCGTTCGGGGATTGGCCGGGGAGCTGTTTTTT.

V gene TRBV6-5 combines with J gene TRBJ2-7, with D perhaps matching TRBD1 (5 bases). The germline V gene has CDR1 MNHEY and CDR2 SVGAGI. This CDR3 is 14 amino acids long. Trimming cost V 0 bases and J 0 bases, with 6 bases left between them. CDR3 protein: CASSYSTVSYEQYF. The CDR3, as DNA: TGTGCCAGCAGTTACTCGACAGTCTCCTACGAGCAGTACTTC.

The chain has TRBV5-1 and TRBJ1-2, with TRBD1 matching 8 bases. With 6 bases clipped from V and 3 bases from J, the junction kept 7 bases outside the gene matches. The CDR3 has 14 amino acids. The germline CDR1 and CDR2 sequences are SGHRS and YFSETQ. This chain's CDR3 is CASTIGTGDYGYTF. The CDR3 nucleotides read TGCGCCAGCACCATCGGGACAGGCGACTATGGCTACACCTTC.

This sequence joins TRBV2 and TRBJ2-1; a weak D match, TRBD2 (5 bases). V was cut by 6 bases and J by 4 bases, with 13 bases left in between. The CDR3 totals 14 residues. Germline-derived CDR1 and CDR2 are SNHLY and FYNNEI. Here the CDR3 DNA reads TGTGCCAGCAGGGTGGGTGCGGGTTACAATGAGCAGTTCTTC. This encodes CASRVGAGYNEQFF.

This clone was counted a single time. The chain links TRBV19 to TRBJ1-2; D not certain. With 4 bases removed from V and 2 bases from J, the gap between germline ends came to 8 bases. The CDR3 totals 13 residues. The germline CDR1 and CDR2 sequences are LNHDA and SQIVND (reference sequence). CDR3 in amino acids: CASSTVRNYGYTF. Here the CDR3 DNA reads TGTGCCAGTAGTACCGTCAGGAACTATGGCTACACCTTC. The whole variable domain, remainder taken from reference TRBV19 and TRBJ1-2, is DGGITQSPKYLFRKEGQNVTLSCEQNLNHDAMYWYRQDPGQGLRLIYYSQIVNDFQKGDIAEGYSVSREKKESFPLTVTSAQKNPTAFYLCASSTVRNYGYTFGSGTRLTVV.

V and J are TRBV27 and TRBJ1-4; D unresolved. Trimming removed 3 bases from V and 11 bases from J, with 10 bases in between. CDR3 length equals 12 residues. CDR1 and CDR2 (germline): MNHEY, SMNVEV (reference sequence). CDR3 nucleotide sequence: TGTGCCAGCAGTTTCTCGGGCGGGAAACTGTTTTTT. It translates to CASSFSGGKLFF.

The chain joins TRBV7-2 to TRBJ2-3; TRBD2 aligns across 9 bases. J was trimmed by 0 bases and V by 0 bases; bases with no gene match: 4. CDR1 is SGHTA, CDR2 FQGNSA, per germline. CDR3 size: 17 residues. The CDR3 loop reads CASSLASGSLSTDTQYF. For the CDR3, the DNA is TGTGCCAGCAGCTTAGCTAGCGGGAGCCTTAGCACAGATACGCAGTATTTT.

The chain carries TRBV25-1 and TRBJ1-4; TRBD1 might be the D (5 bases). The CDR3 runs to 14 residues. Per the germline V gene, CDR1 is MGHDK and CDR2 is SYGVNS. V gave up 2 bases and J gave up 3 bases, with 7 bases separating them. CDR3 DNA: TGTGCCAGCAGTGAACAGGGTTCTAATGAAAAACTGTTTTTT. Translation: CASSEQGSNEKLFF. Supplemented by reference TRBV25-1 and TRBJ1-4, the full variable domain reads EADIYQTPRYLVIGTGKKITLECSQTMGHDKMYWYQQDPGMELHLIHYSYGVNSTEKGDLSSESTVSRIRTEHFPLTLESARPSHTSQYLCASSEQGSNEKLFFGSGTQLSVL.

The V gene is TRBV5-1, the J gene TRBJ2-7, with 12 positions matching TRBD1. With 4 bases clipped from V and 5 bases from J, the junction kept 7 bases outside the gene matches. Per the germline V gene, CDR1 is SGHRS and CDR2 is YFSETQ. CDR3 length: 15 amino acids. CDR3 protein: CASSRLGTGGHEQYF. The CDR3 DNA sequence: TGCGCCAGCAGCCGACTAGGGACAGGGGGCCACGAGCAGTACTTC.

Concerning this clone itself: Within the sample, other DNA sequences also encode this same CDR3. The chain links TRBV9 to TRBJ2-5; a weak D match, TRBD1 (7 bases). CDR1 and CDR2 (germline): SGDLS, YYNGEE. The V end was cut by 2 bases, the J end by 2 bases, with 10 bases between. The CDR3 totals 14 residues. The CDR3 spells CASSVSGGQETQYF. The CDR3 nucleotides read TGTGCCAGCAGCGTGTCAGGGGGGCAAGAGACCCAGTACTTC.

The chain couples TRBV29-1 to TRBJ1-1; perhaps TRBD1 as D (6 bases). CDR3 length equals 13 residues. V lost 2 bases and J 7 bases, leaving 14 bases between the germline ends. Germline lookup yields CDR1 SQVTM and CDR2 ANQGSEA. The CDR3 nucleotides read TGCAGCGTTGAAAACCTAAACAGGGTTGAAGCTTTCTTT. This gives the protein CSVENLNRVEAFF.

In this sample, this clone turned up a few times. V usage is TRBV5-1 and J usage is TRBJ2-1; D is possibly TRBD2 (7 bases). Germline V gives CDR1 SGHRS, CDR2 YFSETQ. Trimming removed 6 bases from V and 3 bases from J, with 16 bases in between. The CDR3 contains 15 residues. Here the CDR3 reads CASTSGLQGYNEQFF. The CDR3 region has the DNA TGCGCCAGCACCTCGGGACTACAGGGCTACAATGAGCAGTTCTTC.

On this clone itself: Different DNA sequences within this sample yield the same CDR3. The chain joins TRBV5-1 to TRBJ2-5, with a weak D call TRBD1 (5 bases). V shed 3 bases and J shed 3 bases, with 12 bases lying between them. CDR1 is SGHRS and CDR2 is YFSETQ in the germline V gene. The CDR3 totals 14 residues. CDR3 residues: CASSSQGSEETQYF. The CDR3 DNA reads as TGCGCCAGCAGCTCCCAGGGATCAGAAGAGACCCAGTACTTC.

V usage is TRBV23-1 and J usage is TRBJ2-2; D might be TRBD1 (5 bases). TRBV23-1 is known as an ORF, though its function is uncertain. V lost 4 bases and J 4 bases, leaving 13 bases between the germline ends. This CDR3 comprises 15 residues. In nucleotides, the CDR3 is TGCGCCAGCAGTCCGCAGGGATGGAGCACCGGGGAGCTGTTTTTT. It encodes CASSPQGWSTGELFF.